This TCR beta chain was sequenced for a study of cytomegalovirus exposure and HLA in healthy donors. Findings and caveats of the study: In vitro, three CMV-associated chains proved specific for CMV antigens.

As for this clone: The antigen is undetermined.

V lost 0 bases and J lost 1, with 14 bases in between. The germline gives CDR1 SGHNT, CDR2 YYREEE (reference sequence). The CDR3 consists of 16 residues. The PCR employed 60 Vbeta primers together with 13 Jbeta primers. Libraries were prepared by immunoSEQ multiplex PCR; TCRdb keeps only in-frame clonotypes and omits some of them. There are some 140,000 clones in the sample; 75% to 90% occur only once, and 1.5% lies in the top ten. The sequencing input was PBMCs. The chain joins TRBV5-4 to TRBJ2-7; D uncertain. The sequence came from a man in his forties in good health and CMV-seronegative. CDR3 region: CASSLDGGSASYEQYF. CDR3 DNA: TGTGCCAGCAGCTTGGATGGCGGCTCCGCTTCCTACGAGCAGTACTTC.